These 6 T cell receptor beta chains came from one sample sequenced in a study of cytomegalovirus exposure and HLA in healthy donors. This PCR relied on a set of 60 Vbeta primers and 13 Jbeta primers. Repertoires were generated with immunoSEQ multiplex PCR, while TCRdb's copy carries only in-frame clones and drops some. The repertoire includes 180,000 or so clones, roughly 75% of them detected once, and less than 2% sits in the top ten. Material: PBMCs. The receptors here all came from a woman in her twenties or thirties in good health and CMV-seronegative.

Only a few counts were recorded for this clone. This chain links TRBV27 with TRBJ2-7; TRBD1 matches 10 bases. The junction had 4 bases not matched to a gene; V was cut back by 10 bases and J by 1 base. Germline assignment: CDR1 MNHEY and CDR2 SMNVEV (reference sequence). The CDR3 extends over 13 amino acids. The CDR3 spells CATTGQGSYEQYF. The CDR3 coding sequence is TGTGCCACCACGGGACAGGGGTCCTACGAGCAGTACTTC.

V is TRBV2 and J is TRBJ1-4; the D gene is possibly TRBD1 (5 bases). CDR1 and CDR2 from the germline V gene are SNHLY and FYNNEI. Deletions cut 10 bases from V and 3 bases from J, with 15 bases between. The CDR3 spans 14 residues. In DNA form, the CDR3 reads TGTGCCACCGTAATGGGGGGTCCTAATGAAAAACTGTTTTTT. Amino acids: CATVMGGPNEKLFF.

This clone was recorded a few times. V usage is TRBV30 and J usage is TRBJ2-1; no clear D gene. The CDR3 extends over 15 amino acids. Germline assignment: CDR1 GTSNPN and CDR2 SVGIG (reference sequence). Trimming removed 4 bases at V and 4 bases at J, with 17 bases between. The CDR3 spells CAWTRGTNKYNEQFF. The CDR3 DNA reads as TGTGCCTGGACCCGAGGAACCAATAAATACAATGAGCAGTTCTTC.

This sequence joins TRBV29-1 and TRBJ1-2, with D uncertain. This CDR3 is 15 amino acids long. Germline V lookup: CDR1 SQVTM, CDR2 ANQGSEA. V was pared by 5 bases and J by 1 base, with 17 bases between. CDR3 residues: CSVSRGWPGNYGYTF. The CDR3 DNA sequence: TGCAGCGTTTCCCGGGGATGGCCGGGTAACTATGGCTACACCTTC.

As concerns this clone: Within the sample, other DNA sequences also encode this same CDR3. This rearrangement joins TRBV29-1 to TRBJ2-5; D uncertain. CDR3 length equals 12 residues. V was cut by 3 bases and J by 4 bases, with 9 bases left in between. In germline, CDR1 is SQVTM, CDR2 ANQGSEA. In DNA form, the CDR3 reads TGCAGCGTTGATCAGAGACTAGAGACCCAGTACTTC. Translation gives CSVDQRLETQYF.

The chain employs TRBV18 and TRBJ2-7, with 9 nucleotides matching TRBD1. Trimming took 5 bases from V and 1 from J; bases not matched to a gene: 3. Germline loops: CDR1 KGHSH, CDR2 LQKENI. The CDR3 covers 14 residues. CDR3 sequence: CASSSGTGSYEQYF. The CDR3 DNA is TGTGCCAGCTCATCGGGGACAGGGTCCTACGAGCAGTACTTC.